The entry below gives a single TCR beta chain sequence along with its context. CD8 cells classed as naive were CD45RO-negative and positively selected for CCR7, excluding terminally differentiated effector memory CD45RA+ cells. TCRdb's copy holds only in-frame clones and misses some; the assay was immunoSEQ multiplex PCR. Of approximately 590,000 clones in the sample, around 95% were seen once. The data stem from a study of shared clonotypes between healthy human individuals. There are 16 residues in the CDR3. The V and J ends lost 1 base and 7 bases, in that order; junction bases with no gene match: 8. Per the germline V gene, CDR1 is SGHVS and CDR2 is FQNEAQ.

The sequence derives from a woman aged 25 to 39 in good health. Sequenced input: naive CD8+ T cells sorted from blood. This sequence joins TRBV7-8 and TRBJ2-1, with 9 bases fitting TRBD2. CDR3 sequence reads: CASSLGGRANLNEQFF. In DNA, the CDR3 is TGTGCCAGCAGCTTAGGCGGGAGGGCGAATCTGAATGAGCAGTTCTTC. Combining the CDR3 with reference TRBV7-8 and TRBJ2-1 gives the whole variable domain GAGVSQSPRYKVAKRGQDVALRCDPISGHVSLFWYQQALGQGPEFLTYFQNEAQLDKSGLPSDRFFAERPEGSVSTLKIQRTQQEDSAVYLCASSLGGRANLNEQFFGPGTRLTVL.